The 4 T cell receptor beta chains below were found in one sample sequenced in a study of blood T cell repertoires in COVID-19 (dated by TCRdb to 2020 to 2021). Library preparation was by the immunoSEQ multiplex PCR assay. TCRdb holds this immuneACCESS table with in-frame rearrangements only. Some clones are missing; in checked studies, unresolved V genes explain under half, and the rest has no known cause. The sample includes approximately 84,000 clones, with 65% to 85% observed a single time. Of the sample, 29% falls within the top ten clones. Sequencing was performed on peripheral blood. These receptors all come from a woman of 80 years or more with acute or convalescent COVID-19.

This rearrangement joins TRBV9 to TRBJ1-1; 10 nucleotides match TRBD1. The CDR3 runs to 14 residues. V lost 0 bases to trimming and J lost 11 bases; unmatched junction nucleotides: 7. In germline, CDR1 is SGDLS, CDR2 YYNGEE. CDR3 residues: CASSVGLGQGRAFF. In DNA, the CDR3 is TGTGCCAGCAGCGTAGGGCTGGGACAGGGGAGGGCTTTCTTT.

The chain combines TRBV5-1 with TRBJ1-4; D gene ambiguous. The CDR3 spans 16 residues. The V end lost 2 bases, the J end lost 0 bases, and 11 bases lay between the germline ends. CDR1 is SGHRS, CDR2 YFSETQ, per germline. The CDR3 DNA reads TGCGCCAGCAGCTTCGGGGTCCCTGCAACTAATGAAAAACTGTTTTTT. Residues: CASSFGVPATNEKLFF. The whole variable domain, remainder taken from reference TRBV5-1 and TRBJ1-4, is KAGVTQTPRYLIKTRGQQVTLSCSPISGHRSVSWYQQTPGQGLQFLFEYFSETQRNKGNFPGRFSGRQFSNSRSEMNVSTLELGDSALYLCASSFGVPATNEKLFFGSGTQLSVL.

The J gene is TRBJ2-7, the V gene TRBV7-6, with D perhaps matching TRBD1 (5 bases). V lost 0 bases and J lost 3, with 18 bases in between. This CDR3 is built from 17 residues. Germline V gene data show CDR1 as SGHVS and CDR2 as FNYEAQ. The CDR3 loop is CASSLAPGPTIDYEQYF. In DNA form, the CDR3 reads TGTGCCAGCAGCTTAGCGCCAGGGCCTACTATAGACTACGAGCAGTACTTC.

This clone was seen a few times. V gene TRBV5-1 combines with J gene TRBJ2-2; no reliable D call. Germline loops: CDR1 SGHRS, CDR2 YFSETQ. The V and J ends lost 4 bases and 5 bases respectively, with 12 bases between them. This CDR3 contains 14 residues. DNA of the CDR3: TGCGCCAGCAGCCCCCCTGTCGGGACCGGGGAGCTGTTTTTT. It yields the protein CASSPPVGTGELFF.